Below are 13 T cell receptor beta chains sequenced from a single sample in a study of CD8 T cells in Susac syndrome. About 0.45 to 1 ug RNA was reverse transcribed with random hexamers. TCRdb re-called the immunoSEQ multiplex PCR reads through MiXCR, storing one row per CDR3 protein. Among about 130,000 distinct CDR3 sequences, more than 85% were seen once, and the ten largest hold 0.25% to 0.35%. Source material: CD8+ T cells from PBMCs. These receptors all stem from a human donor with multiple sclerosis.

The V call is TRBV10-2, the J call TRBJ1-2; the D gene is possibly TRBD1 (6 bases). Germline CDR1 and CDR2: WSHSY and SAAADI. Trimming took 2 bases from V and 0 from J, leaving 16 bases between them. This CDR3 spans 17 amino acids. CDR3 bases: TGCGCCAGCAGTGAGGCCTGGCGGGGGGCTGCTAACTATGGCTACACCTTC. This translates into CASSEAWRGAANYGYTF.

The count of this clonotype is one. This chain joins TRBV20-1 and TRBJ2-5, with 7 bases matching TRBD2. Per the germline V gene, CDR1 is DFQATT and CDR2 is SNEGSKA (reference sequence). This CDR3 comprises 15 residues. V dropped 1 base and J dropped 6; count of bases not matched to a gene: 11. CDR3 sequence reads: CSARVRGTNYQTQYF. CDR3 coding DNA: TGCAGTGCTAGAGTTCGGGGGACTAATTACCAGACCCAGTACTTC.

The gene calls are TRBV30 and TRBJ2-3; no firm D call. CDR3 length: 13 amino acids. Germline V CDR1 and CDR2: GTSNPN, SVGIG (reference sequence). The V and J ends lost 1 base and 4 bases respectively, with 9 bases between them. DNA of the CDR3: TGTGCCTGGAGTGGGGATAGGCCAGATACGCAGTATTTT. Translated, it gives CAWSGDRPDTQYF. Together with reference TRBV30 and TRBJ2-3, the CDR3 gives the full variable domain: SQTIHQWPATLVQPVGSPLSLECTVEGTSNPNLYWYRQAAGRGLQLLFYSVGIGQISSEVPQNLSASRPQDRQFILSSKKLLLSDSGFYLCAWSGDRPDTQYFGPGTRLTVL.

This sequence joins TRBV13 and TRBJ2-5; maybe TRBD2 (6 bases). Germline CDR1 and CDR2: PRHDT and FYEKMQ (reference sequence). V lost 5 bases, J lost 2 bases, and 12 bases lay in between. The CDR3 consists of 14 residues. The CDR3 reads CASSTPGLQETQYF. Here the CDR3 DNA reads TGTGCCAGCAGCACCCCCGGACTACAAGAGACCCAGTACTTC.

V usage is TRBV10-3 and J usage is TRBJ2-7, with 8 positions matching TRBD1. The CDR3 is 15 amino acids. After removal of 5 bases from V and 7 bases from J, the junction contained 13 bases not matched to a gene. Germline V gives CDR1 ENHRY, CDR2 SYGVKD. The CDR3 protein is CAISPARDRPCEQYF. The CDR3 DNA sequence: TGTGCCATCAGTCCCGCTCGGGACAGGCCGTGTGAGCAGTACTTC.

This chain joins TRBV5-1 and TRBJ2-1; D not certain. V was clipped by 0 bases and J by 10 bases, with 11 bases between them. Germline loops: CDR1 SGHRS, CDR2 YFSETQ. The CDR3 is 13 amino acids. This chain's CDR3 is CASSLDPRREQFF. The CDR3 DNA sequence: TGCGCCAGCAGCTTGGACCCCCGCAGGGAGCAGTTCTTC.

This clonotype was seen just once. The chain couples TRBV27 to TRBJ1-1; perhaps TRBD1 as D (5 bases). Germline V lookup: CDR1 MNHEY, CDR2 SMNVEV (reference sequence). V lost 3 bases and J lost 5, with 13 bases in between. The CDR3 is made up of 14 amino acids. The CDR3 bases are TGTGCCAGCAGTTTCGGGGCCAAGGGGACTGAAGCTTTCTTT. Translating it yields CASSFGAKGTEAFF.

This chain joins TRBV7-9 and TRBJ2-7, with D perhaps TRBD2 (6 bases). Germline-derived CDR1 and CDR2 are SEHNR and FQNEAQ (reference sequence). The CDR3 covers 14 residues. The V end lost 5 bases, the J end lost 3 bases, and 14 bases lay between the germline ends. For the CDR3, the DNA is TGTGCCAGCAGCCCCCTAGGGACTTACTACGAGCAGTACTTC. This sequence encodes CASSPLGTYYEQYF.

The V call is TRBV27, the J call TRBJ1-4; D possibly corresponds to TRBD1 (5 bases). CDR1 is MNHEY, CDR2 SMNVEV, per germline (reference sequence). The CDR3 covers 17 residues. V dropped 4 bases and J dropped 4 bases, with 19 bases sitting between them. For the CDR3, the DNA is TGTGCCAGCAGTTCACGGGGAACAGGACGGATTAATGAAAAACTGTTTTTT. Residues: CASSSRGTGRINEKLFF.

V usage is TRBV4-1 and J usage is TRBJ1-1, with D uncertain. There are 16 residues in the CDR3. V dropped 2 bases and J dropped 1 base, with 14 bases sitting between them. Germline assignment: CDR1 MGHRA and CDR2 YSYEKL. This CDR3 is CASSQPGLWGNTEAFF. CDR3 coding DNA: TGCGCCAGCAGCCAACCCGGGCTATGGGGGAACACTGAAGCTTTCTTT.

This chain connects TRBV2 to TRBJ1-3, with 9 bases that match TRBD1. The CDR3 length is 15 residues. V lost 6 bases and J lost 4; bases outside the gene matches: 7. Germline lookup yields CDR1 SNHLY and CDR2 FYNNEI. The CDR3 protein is CASREPTGGGNTIYF. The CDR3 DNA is TGTGCCAGCAGGGAACCGACAGGGGGAGGAAACACCATATATTTT.

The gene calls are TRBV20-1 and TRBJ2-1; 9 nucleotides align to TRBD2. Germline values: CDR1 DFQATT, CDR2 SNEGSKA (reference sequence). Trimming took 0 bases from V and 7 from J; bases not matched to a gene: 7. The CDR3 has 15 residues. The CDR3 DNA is TGCAGTGCTAGAGACCTGACTAGCGGACAAAATGAGCAGTTCTTC. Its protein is CSARDLTSGQNEQFF.

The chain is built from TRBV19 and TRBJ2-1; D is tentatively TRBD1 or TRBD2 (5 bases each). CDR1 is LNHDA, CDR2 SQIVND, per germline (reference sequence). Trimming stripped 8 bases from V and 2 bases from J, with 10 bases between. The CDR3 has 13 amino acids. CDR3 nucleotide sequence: TGTGCCAGTCACGGGACCGCCTACAATGAGCAGTTCTTC. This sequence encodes CASHGTAYNEQFF.